The 17 T cell receptor beta chains in this list originate from one sample, sequenced in a study of cytomegalovirus exposure and HLA in healthy donors. The repertoire was sequenced with immunoSEQ multiplex PCR; TCRdb's copy has only in-frame clones and lacks some. The sample shows about 260,000 clones, around 91% of them seen only once. The sequenced sample consisted of PBMCs. These receptors were taken from a woman between 25 and 40 years old in good health and CMV-seronegative.

V is TRBV7-2 and J is TRBJ2-3; tentative D call: TRBD2 (5 bases). V lost 3 bases and J lost 2, with 12 bases in between. Germline lookup yields CDR1 SGHTA and CDR2 FQGNSA. CDR3 length: 15 residues. CDR3 protein: CASSFLSRDTDTQYF. The DNA of the CDR3 is TGTGCCAGCAGCTTCCTCTCCCGGGACACAGATACGCAGTATTTT.

The rearrangement uses TRBV25-1 and TRBJ2-1; D is ambiguous. This CDR3 is built from 13 residues. Germline assignment: CDR1 MGHDK and CDR2 SYGVNS. The ends were cut back, 2 bases at V and 9 bases at J, with 11 bases in the middle. The CDR3 sequence is CASSELLTGEQFF. CDR3 nucleotides: TGTGCCAGCAGTGAACTCCTTACTGGTGAGCAGTTCTTC. Together with reference TRBV25-1 and TRBJ2-1, the CDR3 gives the full variable domain: EADIYQTPRYLVIGTGKKITLECSQTMGHDKMYWYQQDPGMELHLIHYSYGVNSTEKGDLSSESTVSRIRTEHFPLTLESARPSHTSQYLCASSELLTGEQFFGPGTRLTVL.

The CDR3, as DNA: TGTGCCAGCAGCTTAGCCGGGGTGTCGGATACGCAGTATTTT. Translated, it gives CASSLAGVSDTQYF. The chain is built from TRBV7-8 and TRBJ2-3, with D possibly matching TRBD2 (5 bases). From germline, CDR1 is SGHVS and CDR2 FQNEAQ. The CDR3 spans 14 residues. Trimming left V 0 bases short and J 6 bases short, with 10 bases between.

The CDR3: CAISVGGATGMNTEAFF. CDR3 DNA: TGTGCCATCAGTGTTGGGGGCGCGACAGGCATGAACACTGAAGCTTTCTTT. The chain couples TRBV10-3 to TRBJ1-1, with D perhaps TRBD1 (6 bases). The germline V gene encodes CDR1 ENHRY and CDR2 SYGVKD. V shed 4 bases and J shed 0 bases, with 18 bases lying between them. The CDR3 totals 17 residues.

The chain couples TRBV27 to TRBJ2-1, with 7 bases aligning to TRBD1. This CDR3 is 15 amino acids long. V was clipped by 5 bases and J by 1 base; unmatched bases: 5. Germline V lookup: CDR1 MNHEY, CDR2 SMNVEV (reference sequence). The CDR3 region is CASSLRQGSYNEQFF. As DNA, the CDR3 is TGTGCCAGCAGTCTCAGACAGGGTTCCTACAATGAGCAGTTCTTC.

This clone has just one count. The chain has TRBV5-6 and TRBJ2-1, with TRBD1 matching over 7 bases. Germline trimming cut 3 bases from V and 2 bases from J; bases unmatched to any gene: 14. The CDR3 is made up of 18 amino acids. Germline V gene sequence: CDR1 SGHDT, CDR2 YYEEEE. DNA for the CDR3: TGTGCCAGCAGCTATTCCCTTAAGGACAGGAGCACCTACAATGAGCAGTTCTTC. Translating it yields CASSYSLKDRSTYNEQFF.

The gene calls are TRBV19 and TRBJ2-2; the match to TRBD1 covers 7 bases. Looked up from germline, CDR1 is LNHDA and CDR2 is SQIVND (reference sequence). This CDR3 spans 16 amino acids. Germline trimming cut 6 bases from V and 4 bases from J; bases unmatched to any gene: 11. The CDR3 bases are TGTGCCAGTAGACCTCGGACAGGCCCGACCACCGGGGAGCTGTTTTTT. Its protein is CASRPRTGPTTGELFF.

The genes are TRBV7-8 and TRBJ1-2, with D possibly matching TRBD1 (6 bases). The V gene's germline CDR1 is SGHVS and CDR2 FQNEAQ. V lost 2 bases and J 0 bases, leaving 10 bases between the germline ends. CDR3 length equals 15 residues. The DNA of the CDR3 is TGTGCCAGCAGCTTAAGGACAGCCTCTAACTATGGCTACACCTTC. This sequence encodes CASSLRTASNYGYTF.

The V call is TRBV4-3, the J call TRBJ2-7; perhaps TRBD1 as D (5 bases). V was shortened by 5 bases and J by 5 bases, with 16 bases between the two germline ends. CDR1 is LGHNA, CDR2 YSLEER, per germline. CDR3 length: 14 amino acids. The CDR3 reads CASSADILPNEQYF. The CDR3, as DNA: TGCGCCAGCAGCGCGGACATTCTTCCGAACGAGCAGTACTTC.

This clone was counted a few times. This chain joins TRBV2 and TRBJ1-2; tentatively, D is TRBD1 (5 bases). Germline V lookup: CDR1 SNHLY, CDR2 FYNNEI. V lost 1 base and J lost 6, with 9 bases in between. There are 13 residues in the CDR3. The CDR3 nucleotides read TGTGCCAGCAGTGAAGTCAGGGCCCATGGCTACACCTTC. Protein sequence: CASSEVRAHGYTF.

The chain links TRBV9 to TRBJ1-4, with D unresolved. Between the trimmed V and J ends, which lost 0 bases and 7 bases, there was a span of 7 bases. Germline-derived CDR1 and CDR2 are SGDLS and YYNGEE. CDR3 size: 13 residues. The CDR3 DNA follows: TGTGCCAGCAGCGTAGTAGGCGGTGAAAAACTGTTTTTT. It yields the protein CASSVVGGEKLFF.

This chain links TRBV10-3 with TRBJ2-7; 10 bases are a match to TRBD2. V shed 2 bases, J shed 9 bases, and the junction held 7 bases outside the gene matches. The CDR3 extends over 14 amino acids. Germline V lookup: CDR1 ENHRY, CDR2 SYGVKD. The CDR3 here is CAISEGLAEGVQYF. In DNA form, the CDR3 reads TGTGCCATCAGTGAGGGACTAGCGGAGGGCGTGCAGTACTTC.

J is TRBJ2-1 and V is TRBV11-3; maybe TRBD2 (5 bases). Per the germline V gene, CDR1 is SGHNT and CDR2 is YENEEA. Deletions cut 4 bases from V and 9 bases from J, with 16 bases between. CDR3 size: 14 residues. CDR3 in DNA: TGTGCCAGCAGCTCCTTCAGCGGAGGCGGTGAGCAGTTCTTC. Amino acid sequence: CASSSFSGGGEQFF.

The chain employs TRBV5-4 and TRBJ2-7; 12 positions match TRBD2. CDR1 SGHNT and CDR2 YYREEE come from the germline V gene (reference sequence). V lost 4 bases and J lost 0; bases outside the gene matches: 2. The CDR3 runs 15 residues. The CDR3 nucleotides are TGTGCCAGCAGCCAACTAGCGGGAGGCTCCTACGAGCAGTACTTC. Protein product: CASSQLAGGSYEQYF.

The chain joins TRBV27 to TRBJ2-7, with TRBD2 matching over 7 bases. The germline V gene has CDR1 MNHEY and CDR2 SMNVEV (reference sequence). CDR3 size: 17 residues. J gave up 4 bases and V 5 bases, and 17 bases lay outside the gene matches. This chain's CDR3 is CASSLHTGGSWYYEQYF. DNA of the CDR3: TGTGCCAGCAGTCTCCACACGGGCGGGAGTTGGTATTACGAGCAGTACTTC.

This clone was seen only a few times. The genes are TRBV28 and TRBJ1-2; 8 positions agree with TRBD1. This CDR3 comprises 16 residues. Germline loops: CDR1 MDHEN, CDR2 SYDVKM. Trimming took 1 base from V and 6 from J; bases not matched to a gene: 10. CDR3 nucleotides: TGTGCCAGCAGTTTATCCACAGGGGGAAGGTCGGATGGCTACACCTTC. It translates to CASSLSTGGRSDGYTF.

The rearrangement links TRBV7-9 to TRBJ2-1; tentatively, D is TRBD1 (6 bases). Trimming shortened V by 0 bases and J by 0 bases, and 12 bases separated the two germline ends. CDR3 length: 17 amino acids. The germline V gene has CDR1 SEHNR and CDR2 FQNEAQ (reference sequence). CDR3 residues: CASSLAPDSSSYNEQFF. As DNA, the CDR3 is TGTGCCAGCAGCTTAGCCCCGGACAGTAGCTCCTACAATGAGCAGTTCTTC.